Following are 23 T cell receptor beta chains from one sample sequenced in a study of T cell responses to AZD1222 COVID-19 vaccine. TCRdb's table, derived via immunoSEQ multiplex PCR, lists solely in-frame clones and lacks some. This sample carries more than 100,000 clones, 85% to 95% of them seen once, and the ten largest clones take about 5%. The input for sequencing was peripheral blood, taken 28 days after the second AZD1222 dose. These receptor sequences come from an adult who received the AZD1222 COVID-19 vaccine.

This chain links TRBV19 with TRBJ2-3; D is unresolved. Germline assignment: CDR1 LNHDA and CDR2 SQIVND (reference sequence). This CDR3 region has 14 residues. V was shortened by 6 bases and J by 6 bases, with 16 bases between the two germline ends. CDR3: CASRDSNVRDTQYF. The CDR3 DNA sequence: TGTGCCAGTAGGGATAGCAATGTCAGGGATACGCAGTATTTT.

V gene TRBV6-6 combines with J gene TRBJ1-4; weak D call: TRBD1 (6 bases). The ends were cut back, 6 bases at V and 3 bases at J, with 11 bases in the middle. This CDR3 has 14 residues. From germline, CDR1 is MNHNY and CDR2 SVGAGI (reference sequence). CDR3 protein: CASRSGVSNEKLFF. The CDR3 DNA follows: TGTGCCAGCAGATCAGGGGTTTCTAATGAAAAACTGTTTTTT.

This clone appeared once. The V and J genes are TRBV6-5 and TRBJ1-2; no definite D call. Per germline, CDR1 MNHEY and CDR2 SVGAGI. The CDR3 sequence is 12 residues long. With 7 bases removed from V and 8 bases from J, the gap between germline ends came to 14 bases. In nucleotides, the CDR3 is TGTGCCAGCACCTATGGGGTGACAGGCTACACCTTC. It specifies CASTYGVTGYTF.

A word on this clone: The sample contains more than one DNA sequence encoding this CDR3. The rearrangement links TRBV19 to TRBJ1-2, with TRBD1 matching over 8 bases. This CDR3 contains 15 residues. V lost 3 bases and J lost 4; bases outside the gene matches: 7. The germline V gene encodes CDR1 LNHDA and CDR2 SQIVND (reference sequence). CDR3 sequence: CASSIAGTGGYGYTF. In nucleotides, the CDR3 is TGTGCCAGTAGTATTGCCGGGACAGGAGGCTATGGCTACACCTTC.

This clone has only a few counts. The CDR3 nucleotides read TGTGCCAGCAGCGCGGGACTAGCGGGAGCCGGCTACGAGCAGTACTTC. It encodes CASSAGLAGAGYEQYF. The chain employs TRBV9 and TRBJ2-7; 14 bases agree with TRBD2. The CDR3 runs 16 residues. Losses at the gene ends were 3 bases for V and 3 bases for J; bases not matched to a gene: 5. Germline V gives CDR1 SGDLS, CDR2 YYNGEE.

This chain joins TRBV7-9 and TRBJ2-1, with a possible D match to TRBD2 (5 bases). Trimming cost V 5 bases and J 6 bases, with 5 bases left between them. The CDR3 runs to 11 residues. Germline values: CDR1 SEHNR, CDR2 FQNEAQ (reference sequence). CDR3 residues: CASSGLNEQFF. For the CDR3, the DNA is TGTGCCAGCAGCGGACTCAATGAGCAGTTCTTC. Full variable domain (rest looked up from reference TRBV7-9 and TRBJ2-1): DTGVSQNPRHKITKRGQNVTFRCDPISEHNRLYWYRQTLGQGPEFLTYFQNEAQLEKSRLLSDRFSAERPKGSFSTLEIQRTEQGDSAMYLCASSGLNEQFFGPGTRLTVL.

The rearrangement uses TRBV14 and TRBJ1-1; 8 bases agree with TRBD1. Germline V lookup: CDR1 SGHDN, CDR2 FVKESK. V trimming: 4 bases; J trimming: 5 bases; junction bases outside the gene matches: 3. The CDR3 has 13 residues. The CDR3 loop is CASSPTGVTEAFF. As DNA, the CDR3 is TGTGCCAGCAGCCCGACAGGGGTTACTGAAGCTTTCTTT.

The gene calls are TRBV10-1 and TRBJ2-1; D may be TRBD1 (6 bases). The CDR3 is 17 amino acids. CDR1 is WNHNN and CDR2 is SYGVQD in the germline V gene (reference sequence). Trimming took off 5 bases at V and 9 bases at J, with 26 bases between the two ends. The CDR3 DNA reads as TGCGCCAGCAGTCCCCCAGGGGCCTCCGATTTTACAAGTGAGCAGTTCTTC. It codes for CASSPPGASDFTSEQFF.

This clone was picked up a small number of times. J is TRBJ1-1 and V is TRBV11-2; no reliable D call. From germline, CDR1 is SGHAT and CDR2 FQNNGV. The CDR3 consists of 12 residues. V was clipped by 0 bases and J by 10 bases, with 9 bases between them. The CDR3 nucleotides read TGTGCCAGCAGCTTAGATCTGGGGTCAGCTTTCTTT. As protein: CASSLDLGSAFF.

This chain uses TRBV6-1 with TRBJ1-1; tentatively, D is TRBD1 (5 bases). V lost 2 bases to trimming and J lost 4 bases, with 14 bases between them. Germline lookup yields CDR1 MNHNS and CDR2 SASEGT. This CDR3 contains 15 residues. The CDR3 region has the DNA TGTGCCAGCAGTGAAAATTTTTGGGGGAGCACTGAAGCTTTCTTT. It is translated as CASSENFWGSTEAFF.

This clone is a singleton in its sample. The rearrangement joins TRBV11-2 to TRBJ2-2; TRBD1 matches at 7 bases. Germline CDR1 and CDR2: SGHAT and FQNNGV. The CDR3 has 15 residues. V gave up 3 bases and J gave up 5 bases; unmatched junction bases: 6. CDR3 loop: CASSLRHRGTGELFF. For the CDR3, the DNA is TGTGCCAGCAGCTTGAGGCACAGGGGTACCGGGGAGCTGTTTTTT.

The chain uses TRBV19 and TRBJ1-4; D is unresolved. The V end was cut by 1 base, the J end by 0 bases, with 12 bases between. Germline loops: CDR1 LNHDA, CDR2 SQIVND (reference sequence). The CDR3 spans 17 residues. CDR3 in amino acids: CASSIGRLGATNEKLFF. As DNA, the CDR3 is TGTGCCAGTAGTATAGGTCGGTTAGGTGCAACTAATGAAAAACTGTTTTTT. Full variable domain (missing parts from reference TRBV19 and TRBJ1-4): DGGITQSPKYLFRKEGQNVTLSCEQNLNHDAMYWYRQDPGQGLRLIYYSQIVNDFQKGDIAEGYSVSREKKESFPLTVTSAQKNPTAFYLCASSIGRLGATNEKLFFGSGTQLSVL.

The rearrangement links TRBV19 to TRBJ1-3, with 7 bases identical to TRBD1. CDR1 LNHDA and CDR2 SQIVND come from the germline V gene (reference sequence). V dropped 10 bases and J dropped 4; count of bases not matched to a gene: 7. The CDR3 length is 13 residues. DNA for the CDR3: TGTGCCACCATGACAGGGTCGGGAAACACCATATATTTT. Translation gives CATMTGSGNTIYF.

The V call is TRBV7-8, the J call TRBJ2-1, with TRBD2 matching 10 bases. J was trimmed by 3 bases and V by 5 bases; bases with no gene match: 4. Germline CDR1 is SGHVS and CDR2 is FQNEAQ. The length of the CDR3 is 15 residues. CDR3 in DNA: TGTGCCAGCAGCCAACTAGCGGGGTTCTACAATGAGCAGTTCTTC. Protein: CASSQLAGFYNEQFF.

The chain couples TRBV7-2 to TRBJ1-1; D gene unclear. Looked up from germline, CDR1 is SGHTA and CDR2 is FQGNSA. The CDR3 covers 14 residues. The V gene lost 2 bases and the J gene lost 6 bases, with 13 bases spanning the gap. The CDR3 DNA follows: TGTGCCAGCAGCTTAAAGGTACAAGGTGCTGAAGCTTTCTTT. It specifies CASSLKVQGAEAFF.

The chain has TRBV19 and TRBJ1-5; 9 nucleotides line up with TRBD1. Germline V CDR1 and CDR2: LNHDA, SQIVND (reference sequence). The CDR3 has 15 residues. The ends lost 2 bases at V and 9 bases at J; junction bases unmatched: 8. The DNA for the CDR3 is TGTGCCAGTAGTATAACGGGACAGGGCCGGGGGCCCCAGCATTTT. Encoded protein: CASSITGQGRGPQHF.

This chain uses TRBV6-5 with TRBJ1-6, with a possible D match to TRBD1 (6 bases). This CDR3 is built from 14 residues. CDR1 MNHEY and CDR2 SVGAGI come from the germline V gene. Trimming pared 5 bases from V and 12 bases from J, leaving 17 bases between. The CDR3 bases are TGTGCCAGCAGTCAGGGGCCTGGGATTCGACCCCTCCACTTT. It encodes CASSQGPGIRPLHF.

The count of this clone is one. The chain joins TRBV18 to TRBJ2-1; no clear D. CDR1 KGHSH and CDR2 LQKENI come from the germline V gene. The CDR3 loop spans 16 amino acids. The V end lost 1 base, the J end lost 5 bases, and 15 bases lay between the germline ends. The CDR3 loop reads CASSPQVTPVHNEQFF. For the CDR3, the DNA is TGTGCCAGCTCACCACAGGTCACCCCGGTCCACAATGAGCAGTTCTTC.

CDR3 loop: CASSYEVLGEQYF. The CDR3 nucleotides are TGTGCCAGCAGTTACGAGGTCCTTGGCGAGCAGTACTTC. The chain employs TRBV6-5 and TRBJ2-7; D not certain. The CDR3 runs 13 residues. From germline, CDR1 is MNHEY and CDR2 SVGAGI. Trimming removed 2 bases at V and 6 bases at J, with 11 bases between.

This clone was found once. The chain uses TRBV5-1 and TRBJ2-1; D unresolved. This CDR3 is 14 amino acids long. Per germline, CDR1 SGHRS and CDR2 YFSETQ. Trimming shortened V by 0 bases and J by 9 bases, and 13 bases separated the two germline ends. The DNA for the CDR3 is TGCGCCAGCAGCTTGGACGGCGATCCCGGTGAGCAGTTCTTC. It specifies CASSLDGDPGEQFF. Filled out from reference TRBV5-1 and TRBJ2-1, the complete variable domain reads KAGVTQTPRYLIKTRGQQVTLSCSPISGHRSVSWYQQTPGQGLQFLFEYFSETQRNKGNFPGRFSGRQFSNSRSEMNVSTLELGDSALYLCASSLDGDPGEQFFGPGTRLTVL.

The sample holds one count of this clone. This chain uses TRBV19 with TRBJ1-2; TRBD1 is a possible D gene (6 bases). CDR3 length equals 16 residues. V was pared by 7 bases and J by 1 base, with 19 bases between. Germline values: CDR1 LNHDA, CDR2 SQIVND (reference sequence). CDR3: CASTRFQGPNNYGYTF. The DNA of the CDR3 is TGTGCCAGTACCCGGTTCCAGGGGCCTAATAACTATGGCTACACCTTC.

This clone was seen only once. This chain uses TRBV5-1 with TRBJ2-6, with a possible D match to TRBD2 (6 bases). Between the trimmed V and J ends, which lost 4 bases and 2 bases, there was a span of 10 bases. CDR3 length: 15 amino acids. Germline V lookup: CDR1 SGHRS, CDR2 YFSETQ. The chain's CDR3 is CASSPGGTGANVLTF. The CDR3 DNA reads TGCGCCAGCAGCCCCGGCGGGACTGGGGCCAACGTCCTGACTTTC.

The chain joins TRBV7-9 to TRBJ2-7, with a weak D call TRBD2 (5 bases). The CDR3 totals 13 residues. The germline CDR1 and CDR2 sequences are SEHNR and FQNEAQ (reference sequence). Trimming stripped 5 bases from V and 3 bases from J, with 11 bases between. This CDR3 reads CASSPPGFYEQYF. The CDR3 bases are TGTGCCAGCAGCCCCCCGGGGTTCTACGAGCAGTACTTC.